A selection of T cell receptor beta chains follows, all from one sample in a study of shared clonotypes between healthy human individuals. The data were produced by immunoSEQ multiplex PCR, yet TCRdb's version contains in-frame clones alone and is incomplete. The sample holds roughly 2,500,000 clones, 80% to 95% seen once. The sequenced sample consisted of naive CD4+ T cells from PBMCs. Receptors originate from a man younger than 35 in good health. Some clones in this sample may be carry-over from other donors' samples. Each CDR3 is given with its conserved first and last residue. Each record gives: D gene, V gene, J gene, CDR3 protein. D genes are given only for firm matches.

d_gene: .
v_gene: TRBV7-2
j_gene: TRBJ2-7
CDR3aa: CASSLVGPYEQYF

d_gene: TRBD2
v_gene: TRBV7-2
j_gene: TRBJ2-1
CDR3aa: CASSLDTSGIYEQFF

d_gene: .
v_gene: TRBV5-4
j_gene: TRBJ1-4
CDR3aa: CASSSLGAVDNEKLFF

d_gene: .
v_gene: TRBV9
j_gene: TRBJ2-2
CDR3aa: CASSVGRGIDYGELFF

d_gene: TRBD2
v_gene: TRBV5-4
j_gene: TRBJ2-7
CDR3aa: CASSYSGRSYEQYF

d_gene: TRBD1
v_gene: TRBV10-3
j_gene: TRBJ1-5
CDR3aa: CAISGSGTDVILDWPQHF

d_gene: .
v_gene: TRBV7-2
j_gene: TRBJ2-3
CDR3aa: CASSPRPGHLSTDTQYF

d_gene: .
v_gene: TRBV30
j_gene: TRBJ1-1
CDR3aa: CAWKMNTEAFF

d_gene: TRBD1
v_gene: TRBV2
j_gene: TRBJ1-2
CDR3aa: CASREAPGQGNYGYTF

d_gene: .
v_gene: TRBV19
j_gene: TRBJ1-3
CDR3aa: CASSMGSISGNTIYF

d_gene: .
v_gene: TRBV7-3
j_gene: TRBJ2-1
CDR3aa: CASSLLASSYNEQFF

d_gene: .
v_gene: TRBV28
j_gene: TRBJ1-2
CDR3aa: CASSFGGPIRYGYTF

d_gene: TRBD2
v_gene: TRBV5-1
j_gene: TRBJ2-3
CDR3aa: CASQLAGFTDTQYF

d_gene: TRBD2
v_gene: TRBV9
j_gene: TRBJ2-3
CDR3aa: CASSLRTSPTDTQYF

d_gene: .
v_gene: TRBV5-5
j_gene: TRBJ2-2
CDR3aa: CASSPQGRDTGELFF

d_gene: .
v_gene: TRBV4-2
j_gene: TRBJ2-2
CDR3aa: CASSQGGLNTGELFF

d_gene: TRBD2
v_gene: TRBV27
j_gene: TRBJ2-7
CDR3aa: CASSQTSSRDEQYF

d_gene: .
v_gene: TRBV19
j_gene: TRBJ1-1
CDR3aa: CASSMGRENTEAFF

d_gene: .
v_gene: TRBV25-1
j_gene: TRBJ2-3
CDR3aa: CASSTAGPSRTDTQYF

d_gene: .
v_gene: TRBV5-1
j_gene: TRBJ2-5
CDR3aa: CASRDLNLETQYF

d_gene: .
v_gene: TRBV14
j_gene: TRBJ2-1
CDR3aa: CASSQIRGPYNEQFF

d_gene: .
v_gene: TRBV29-1
j_gene: TRBJ1-2
CDR3aa: CSVVRNPFYGYTF

d_gene: TRBD1
v_gene: TRBV28
j_gene: TRBJ1-1
CDR3aa: CASSLKVDRAAFF

d_gene: TRBD1
v_gene: TRBV28
j_gene: TRBJ2-7
CDR3aa: CASSLPGQGTYEQYF

d_gene: .
v_gene: TRBV5-5
j_gene: TRBJ2-3
CDR3aa: CASSPDTDTQYF

d_gene: TRBD1
v_gene: TRBV28
j_gene: TRBJ1-1
CDR3aa: CASRSRGTEAFF

d_gene: .
v_gene: TRBV11-2
j_gene: TRBJ2-7
CDR3aa: CASSLGASDYEQYF

d_gene: .
v_gene: TRBV5-4
j_gene: TRBJ1-2
CDR3aa: CASSQSPNYGYTF

d_gene: TRBD2
v_gene: TRBV5-1
j_gene: TRBJ2-7
CDR3aa: CASSLPTSGGAYEQYF

d_gene: .
v_gene: TRBV6-5
j_gene: TRBJ1-2
CDR3aa: CASSTTGNYGYTF

d_gene: TRBD1
v_gene: TRBV7-2
j_gene: TRBJ1-1
CDR3aa: CASSPAGGPEAFF